Described below is a single TCR beta chain sequence and its context. Its antigen remains unknown. TCRdb re-called the 5' RACE reads through MiXCR, storing one row per CDR3 protein. The sample has 350,000 or so distinct CDR3 sequences; over 10% are singletons. The data stem from a study of T-cell memory formation after mild COVID-19. Across the study: TCR clusters were mostly donor specific. Study conclusions and caveats: In second-wave clones peaking day 37, SARS-CoV-2 specificity remained unconfirmed.

The CDR3 has 15 residues. Trimming took off 3 bases at V and 0 bases at J, with 6 bases between the two ends. The chain joins TRBV23-1 to TRBJ2-6; the D is unclear. TRBV23-1 is filed as an ORF, its function uncertain. The source of this sequence is a man between 18 and 35 years old who had mild COVID-19 (a few samples of this study predate the infection). Cell type and time point are not known. Material: PBMCs or a T cell subset sorted from them (not recorded which). The CDR3 bases are TGCGCCAGCAGTCAGCGCCCCTCTGGGGCCAACGTCCTGACTTTC. It translates to CASSQRPSGANVLTF.